Listed below are T cell receptor beta chains from one sample, sequenced in a study of cytomegalovirus exposure and HLA in healthy donors. TCRdb's table, derived via immunoSEQ multiplex PCR, lists solely in-frame clones and lacks some. This table has about 130,000 clones, 83% appearing once. The sequenced material came from PBMCs. Receptors were obtained from a man younger than 35 in good health and CMV-seropositive. Both conserved end residues are part of each CDR3. Fields, in order: D gene, V gene, clone size, J gene, CDR3 protein, CDR3 DNA. A D gene is named only where the DNA matches it firmly. Clone size is shown for a subset of rows, as once, few, many or a class of expanded clone.

>-|TRBV6-1|-|TRBJ2-1
CASTNLGAPEQFF
TGTGCCAGCACTAACTTGGGGGCACCTGAGCAGTTCTTC
>-|TRBV11-2|-|TRBJ1-5
CASSESHSIGLPQHF
TGTGCCAGCAGCGAGTCTCACAGTATCGGCCTGCCCCAGCATTTT
>TRBD1|TRBV19|-|TRBJ1-2
CATNPGQGLWGYTF
TGTGCCACCAACCCGGGACAGGGATTGTGGGGCTACACCTTC
>TRBD2|TRBV18|-|TRBJ2-5
CASSPDLAGGTQYF
TGTGCCAGCTCACCAGACCTAGCGGGGGGAACCCAGTACTTC
>-|TRBV2|-|TRBJ1-1
CASLTGPNTEAFF
TGTGCCAGCCTAACAGGCCCGAACACTGAAGCTTTCTTT
>TRBD1|TRBV4-1|-|TRBJ2-2
CASSHPGTGGITGELFF
TGCGCCAGCAGCCATCCCGGGACAGGGGGCATTACCGGGGAGCTGTTTTTT
>-|TRBV28|-|TRBJ1-2
CASSLIQQGNEGYTF
TGTGCCAGCAGTTTAATCCAGCAGGGGAATGAGGGCTACACCTTC
>-|TRBV2|-|TRBJ1-5
CASSDRTVDQPQHF
TGTGCCAGCAGTGATAGGACAGTCGATCAGCCCCAGCATTTT
>-|TRBV6-5|few|TRBJ1-5
CASSSTSRGNQPQHF
TGTGCCAGCAGCAGCACCAGCCGGGGCAATCAGCCCCAGCATTTT
>-|TRBV6-6|once|TRBJ2-5
CASSQATREKTQYF
TGTGCCAGCAGCCAAGCCACCCGGGAAAAGACCCAGTACTTC
>TRBD2|TRBV9|-|TRBJ2-1
CASSAPPGGPSDEQFF
TGTGCCAGCAGCGCCCCACCGGGGGGGCCTTCGGATGAGCAGTTCTTC
>-|TRBV5-6|-|TRBJ2-7
CASSLPGNEQYF
TGTGCCAGCAGCTTACCAGGCAACGAGCAGTACTTC
>-|TRBV30|once|TRBJ1-1
CAWSVLQGTEAFF
TGTGCCTGGAGTGTACTACAGGGAACTGAAGCTTTCTTT
>-|TRBV10-3|-|TRBJ1-2
CAISESGQGGGYTF
TGTGCCATCAGTGAGTCTGGGCAGGGTGGTGGCTACACCTTC
>-|TRBV5-6|few|TRBJ1-5
CASSFGGQPQHF
TGTGCCAGCAGCTTTGGCGGACAGCCCCAGCATTTT
>TRBD1|TRBV6-6|-|TRBJ2-2
CASSPNRGRGELFF
TGTGCCAGCAGCCCGAACAGGGGGCGCGGGGAGCTGTTTTTT
>-|TRBV6-1|-|TRBJ2-7
CASKRQDHEQYF
TGTGCCAGCAAACGACAGGACCACGAGCAGTACTTC
>-|TRBV6-5|medium-sized|TRBJ2-7
CASSTGTLRGSEQYF
TGTGCCAGCAGTACGGGGACTCTCCGAGGTAGCGAGCAGTACTTC
>-|TRBV18|-|TRBJ1-1
CASSPQGNTEAFF
TGTGCCAGCTCACCCCAGGGCAACACTGAAGCTTTCTTT
>TRBD1|TRBV2|few|TRBJ1-2
CASSAQGFRYTF
TGTGCCAGCAGTGCACAGGGGTTTCGCTACACCTTC
>-|TRBV25-1|few|TRBJ1-1
CASSERTGMNTEAFF
TGTGCCAGCAGTGAACGTACAGGAATGAACACTGAAGCTTTCTTT
>-|TRBV27|-|TRBJ1-6
CASSRTAFGSPLHF
TGTGCCAGCAGCCGGACAGCCTTCGGTTCACCCCTCCACTTT
>TRBD1|TRBV7-6|-|TRBJ2-3
CASSLDRTGGTDTQYF
TGTGCCAGCAGCTTAGATCGGACAGGGGGCACAGATACGCAGTATTTT
>-|TRBV2|-|TRBJ1-2
CASSEADRTQPNYGYTF
TGTGCCAGCAGTGAAGCCGATAGGACACAACCAAACTATGGCTACACCTTC
>-|TRBV6-5|-|TRBJ2-7
CASSRTPTPYEQYF
TGTGCCAGTTCGAGGACACCAACCCCCTACGAGCAGTACTTC
>TRBD2|TRBV10-1|-|TRBJ2-3
CASSEARGGTDTQYF
TGCGCCAGCAGTGAAGCGCGGGGGGGCACAGATACGCAGTATTTT
>-|TRBV19|-|TRBJ1-5
CASSWTEYSNQPQHF
TGTGCCAGTAGTTGGACAGAGTATAGCAATCAGCCCCAGCATTTT
>-|TRBV9|-|TRBJ2-3
CASSVAPREGTQYF
TGTGCCAGCAGCGTAGCCCCCCGGGAAGGTACGCAGTATTTT
>-|TRBV5-1|-|TRBJ1-3
CASSLSGTGNTIYF
TGCGCCAGCAGCTTATCCGGGACTGGAAACACCATATATTTT
>TRBD1|TRBV7-8|-|TRBJ1-2
CASSSNQDRADGYTF
TGTGCCAGCAGCTCCAACCAAGACAGGGCCGATGGCTACACCTTC
>TRBD1|TRBV9|-|TRBJ1-1
CASSGGQGGMNTEAFF
TGTGCCAGCAGCGGCGGACAGGGAGGTATGAACACTGAAGCTTTCTTT
>-|TRBV5-4|-|TRBJ1-1
CASSSLMNTEAFF
TGTGCCAGCAGCTCTCTAATGAACACTGAAGCTTTCTTT
>-|TRBV30|-|TRBJ1-6
CAWSVGRGGFNSPLHF
TGTGCCTGGAGTGTAGGCCGGGGAGGGTTTAATTCACCCCTCCACTTT
>-|TRBV4-1|-|TRBJ2-2
CASSQVDTAASGELFF
TGCGCCAGCAGCCAAGTTGACACAGCAGCATCCGGGGAGCTGTTTTTT
>-|TRBV18|-|TRBJ1-1
CASSPLAAGETEAFF
TGTGCCAGCTCACCACTGGCTGCGGGGGAGACTGAAGCTTTCTTT
>TRBD1|TRBV4-1|-|TRBJ1-1
CASSQNRGQGAKTEAFF
TGCGCCAGCAGCCAAAACCGGGGACAGGGGGCTAAGACTGAAGCTTTCTTT
>-|TRBV2|-|TRBJ1-3
CASSDRSSSGNTIYF
TGTGCCAGCAGTGATCGGAGCTCCTCTGGAAACACCATATATTTT
>-|TRBV28|-|TRBJ1-1
CASSSPRATEAFF
TGTGCCAGCAGTTCCCCCAGGGCCACTGAAGCTTTCTTT
>-|TRBV11-2|-|TRBJ1-2
CASSLVRDNGYTF
TGTGCCAGCAGCTTAGTCAGGGACAATGGCTACACCTTC
>-|TRBV7-8|-|TRBJ1-6
CASRPGHVESPLHF
TGTGCCAGCAGACCCGGACACGTAGAATCACCCCTCCACTTT
>-|TRBV4-1|-|TRBJ1-2
CASRYFARGEYGYTF
TGCGCCAGCAGATATTTCGCCAGGGGCGAATATGGCTACACCTTC
>TRBD2|TRBV7-6|-|TRBJ2-3
CASSLLAGGLDTQYF
TGTGCCAGCAGCCTTCTAGCGGGGGGCTTAGATACGCAGTATTTT
>-|TRBV12-5|-|TRBJ2-3
CASGLVHLGDTDTQYF
TGTGCTAGTGGTTTGGTACATTTAGGGGACACAGATACGCAGTATTTT